In this sample, the clone carrying this T cell receptor beta chain turned up a few times. Its matching antigen is unknown. From RNA transcripts, TCR beta CDR3 regions were amplified. The study used the HTBI primer set for a first-round RT-PCR of the TCR CDR3. TCRdb reprocessed the multiplex PCR reads with MiXCR, giving one entry per CDR3 protein. Altogether 600,000 to 650,000 distinct CDR3 sequences are present, 15% to 20% being singletons, with the ten largest covering 3.5% to 4%. The sample is drawn from a study of T cells in Graves' hyperthyroidism and ophthalmopathy. Trimming removed 8 bases from V and 5 bases from J, with 9 bases in between. CDR3 length equals 12 residues. Germline V gives CDR1 MNHNS, CDR2 SASEGT. The study's findings and limits: Within blood appeared most thyroid clonotypes that had expanded above 0.001.

Patients having uncontrolled infection, another autoimmune disease, pregnancy or lactation were not included. Diagnostic assessment was based on clinical symptoms, serum thyroxine and TRAb, thyroid ultrasound and orbital computed tomography. PBMCs stemmed from about 9.5 ml fresh peripheral blood. The sequence was collected from a woman aged 25 to 39 with Graves' hyperthyroidism. The sequenced sample was blood. The rearrangement joins TRBV6-1 to TRBJ2-2, with D unclear. The CDR3 sequence is CASESGTGELFF. The DNA for the CDR3 is TGTGCCAGCGAAAGTGGTACCGGGGAGCTGTTTTTT.